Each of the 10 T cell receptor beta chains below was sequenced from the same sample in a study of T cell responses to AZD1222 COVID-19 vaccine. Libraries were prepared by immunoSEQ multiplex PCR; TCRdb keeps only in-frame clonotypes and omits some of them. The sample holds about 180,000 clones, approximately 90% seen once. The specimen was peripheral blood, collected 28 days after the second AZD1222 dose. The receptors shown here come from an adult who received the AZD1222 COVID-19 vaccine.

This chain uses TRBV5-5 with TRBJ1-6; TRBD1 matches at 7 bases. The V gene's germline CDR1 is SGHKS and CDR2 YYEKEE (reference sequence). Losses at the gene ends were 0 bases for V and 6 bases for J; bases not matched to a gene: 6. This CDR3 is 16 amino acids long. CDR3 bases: TGTGCCAGCAGCTTGGCTGCACAGGGGATTAATTCACCCCTCCACTTT. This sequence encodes CASSLAAQGINSPLHF.

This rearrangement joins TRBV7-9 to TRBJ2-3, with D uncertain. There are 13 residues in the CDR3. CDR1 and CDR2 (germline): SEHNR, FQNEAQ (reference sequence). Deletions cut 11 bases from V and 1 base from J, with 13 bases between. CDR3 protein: CAPVRPRTDTQYF. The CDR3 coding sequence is TGTGCCCCGGTTAGACCCCGCACAGATACGCAGTATTTT.

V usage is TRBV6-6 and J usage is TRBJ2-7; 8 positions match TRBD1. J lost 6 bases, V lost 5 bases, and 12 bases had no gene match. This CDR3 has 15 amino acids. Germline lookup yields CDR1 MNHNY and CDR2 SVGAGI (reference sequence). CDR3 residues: CASSLPGGPSTEQYF. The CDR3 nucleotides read TGTGCCAGCAGTCTCCCAGGGGGCCCCTCCACCGAGCAGTACTTC.

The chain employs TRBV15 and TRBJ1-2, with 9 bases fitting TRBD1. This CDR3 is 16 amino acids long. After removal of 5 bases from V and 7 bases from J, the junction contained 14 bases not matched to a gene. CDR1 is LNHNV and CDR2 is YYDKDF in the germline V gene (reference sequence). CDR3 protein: CATSFLSRDRDFGYTF. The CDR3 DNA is TGTGCCACCAGCTTTTTATCCAGGGACAGGGACTTTGGCTACACCTTC.

CDR3 in DNA: TGTGCCAGCAGTGACTCACCGACAGCCTGGGGTGAGCAGTTCTTC. Encoded protein: CASSDSPTAWGEQFF. This chain joins TRBV6-4 and TRBJ2-1; possibly TRBD1 for D (5 bases). Germline V gives CDR1 MRHNA, CDR2 SNTAGT. This CDR3 region has 15 residues. Between the trimmed V and J ends, which lost 0 bases and 9 bases, there was a span of 15 bases.

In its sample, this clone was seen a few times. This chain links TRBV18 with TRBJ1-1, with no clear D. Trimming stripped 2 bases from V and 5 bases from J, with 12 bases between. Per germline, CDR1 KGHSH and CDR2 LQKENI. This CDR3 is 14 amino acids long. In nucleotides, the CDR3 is TGTGCCAGCTCACCAGAGGAGGCGGGGACTGAAGCTTTCTTT. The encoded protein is CASSPEEAGTEAFF.

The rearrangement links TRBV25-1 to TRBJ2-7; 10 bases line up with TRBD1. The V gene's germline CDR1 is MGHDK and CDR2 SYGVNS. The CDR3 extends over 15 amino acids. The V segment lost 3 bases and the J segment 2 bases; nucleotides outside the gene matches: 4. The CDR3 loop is CASSEPGTGAYEQYF. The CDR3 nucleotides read TGTGCCAGCAGTGAGCCTGGGACAGGGGCCTACGAGCAGTACTTC.

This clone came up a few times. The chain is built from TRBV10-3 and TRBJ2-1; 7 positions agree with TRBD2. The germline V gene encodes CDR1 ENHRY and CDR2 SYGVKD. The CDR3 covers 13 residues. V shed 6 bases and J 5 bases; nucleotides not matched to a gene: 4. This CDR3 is CAIRGGSNNEQFF. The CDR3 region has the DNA TGTGCCATCAGGGGGGGGTCCAACAATGAGCAGTTCTTC.

The CDR3 here is CASSPGGRNSPLHF. CDR3 DNA: TGTGCCAGCAGTCCCGGAGGGAGGAATTCACCCCTCCACTTT. This chain links TRBV28 with TRBJ1-6; D uncertain. Trimming stripped 5 bases from V and 7 bases from J, with 12 bases between. This CDR3 contains 14 residues. Germline lookup yields CDR1 MDHEN and CDR2 SYDVKM.

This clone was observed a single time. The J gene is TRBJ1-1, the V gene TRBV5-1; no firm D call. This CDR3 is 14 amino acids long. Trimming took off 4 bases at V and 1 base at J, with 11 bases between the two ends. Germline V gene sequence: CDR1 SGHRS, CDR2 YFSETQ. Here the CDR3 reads CASSRQIENTEAFF. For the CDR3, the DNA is TGCGCCAGCAGCAGGCAAATAGAGAACACTGAAGCTTTCTTT.